Listed below are T cell receptor beta chains from one sample, sequenced in a study of blood T cell repertoires in COVID-19. The repertoire was sequenced with immunoSEQ multiplex PCR; TCRdb's copy has only in-frame clones and lacks some. Here the sample spans about 45,000 clones, 82% being singletons. Sequenced material: peripheral blood. All receptors derive from a human donor in a cohort sampled during active COVID-19. Each CDR3 is given with its conserved first and last residue. Each record gives: clone size, J gene, V gene, CDR3 length, D gene, CDR3 DNA, CDR3 protein. The D gene is left open where the match is weak. For some rows the clone size is stated as once, few or many, or as a class when expanded; others skip it.

size: .
J: TRBJ2-6
V: TRBV21-1
length: 20
D: .
DNA: TGTGCCAGCAGCTCCCCAAGGGGGACAGGCCTAATCTCTGGGGCCAACGTCCTGACTTTC
CDR3: CASSSPRGTGLISGANVLTF

size: .
J: TRBJ2-1
V: TRBV10-3
length: 14
D: TRBD2
DNA: TGTGCCACGACCGAGACTAGCGGGGACAATGAGCAGTTCTTC
CDR3: CATTETSGDNEQFF

size: .
J: TRBJ2-1
V: TRBV5-1
length: 16
D: .
DNA: TGCGCCAGCAGCTCGGAGGGGGCCTCGCAGGGAAATGAGCAGTTCTTC
CDR3: CASSSEGASQGNEQFF

size: .
J: TRBJ2-2
V: TRBV5-8
length: 13
D: .
DNA: TGTGCCAGCAGCTTGTCCCGGGCCGGGGAGCTGTTTTTT
CDR3: CASSLSRAGELFF

size: few
J: TRBJ2-5
V: TRBV29-1
length: 15
D: TRBD2
DNA: TGCAGCGTTGCGGGGAGACTAGCGGAAAAAGAGACCCAGTACTTC
CDR3: CSVAGRLAEKETQYF

size: .
J: TRBJ2-1
V: TRBV10-2
length: 13
D: TRBD1
DNA: TGCGCCAGCAGTGAGGGGACAGGGGTTTATGAGTTCTTC
CDR3: CASSEGTGVYEFF

size: .
J: TRBJ2-1
V: TRBV4-2
length: 15
D: .
DNA: TGTGCCAGCAGCCAGGCAATAGCGGAAAACAATGAGCAGTTCTTC
CDR3: CASSQAIAENNEQFF

size: few
J: TRBJ1-1
V: TRBV3-1/TRBV3-2
length: 13
D: .
DNA: TGTGCCAGCAGCCCATTGGGAGAAACTGAAGCTTTCTTT
CDR3: CASSPLGETEAFF

size: .
J: TRBJ2-3
V: TRBV7-9
length: 10
D: .
DNA: TGTGCCAGCGAGGCAGATACGCAGTATTTT
CDR3: CASEADTQYF

size: .
J: TRBJ2-7
V: TRBV5-1
length: 14
D: .
DNA: TGCGCCAGCAGCCGATCTACAGGGTCCTACGAGCAGTACTTC
CDR3: CASSRSTGSYEQYF

size: .
J: TRBJ2-3
V: TRBV11-2
length: 15
D: TRBD2
DNA: TGTGCCAGCACCGTGGGAGCGGGAGGGGTGTATACGCAGTATTTT
CDR3: CASTVGAGGVYTQYF

size: .
J: TRBJ1-5
V: TRBV19
length: 15
D: .
DNA: TGTGCCAGTAGTATAGATGGGAGCCTCAATCAGCCCCAGCATTTT
CDR3: CASSIDGSLNQPQHF

size: once
J: TRBJ1-6
V: TRBV27
length: 13
D: TRBD1
DNA: TGTGCCAGCAGTCAGGGGACAGGGCTACCCCTCCACTTT
CDR3: CASSQGTGLPLHF

size: once
J: TRBJ2-7
V: TRBV18
length: 17
D: TRBD2
DNA: TGTGCCAGCTCACGTCCGGGACTAGCGGGTGGTTCCTACGAGCAGTACTTC
CDR3: CASSRPGLAGGSYEQYF

size: .
J: TRBJ1-2
V: TRBV7-8
length: 17
D: .
DNA: TGTGCCAGCAGCCGAGGGGGGGGAACCCATTCAAACTATGGCTACACCTTC
CDR3: CASSRGGGTHSNYGYTF

size: few
J: TRBJ2-1
V: TRBV24-1
length: 13
D: TRBD2
DNA: TGTGCCACCAGTGAGTCGGGACTAGCGGGGGGGTTCTTC
CDR3: CATSESGLAGGFF

size: .
J: TRBJ2-1
V: TRBV5-1
length: 15
D: .
DNA: TGCGCCAGCAGCTTGCGCCGGACTAACCACAATGAGCAGTTCTTC
CDR3: CASSLRRTNHNEQFF

size: .
J: TRBJ2-7
V: TRBV18
length: 13
D: .
DNA: TGTGCCAGCTCACCACAGAGCGGGTACGAGCAGTACTTC
CDR3: CASSPQSGYEQYF

size: once
J: TRBJ1-5
V: TRBV25-1
length: 14
D: .
DNA: TGTGCCAGTTCGTCCGAGAATAGCAATCAGCCCCAGCATTTT
CDR3: CASSSENSNQPQHF

size: .
J: TRBJ2-1
V: TRBV5-1
length: 15
D: TRBD2
DNA: TGCGCCAGCAGCTTGGGACTAGCGGGAGCAAGGGAGCAGTTCTTC
CDR3: CASSLGLAGAREQFF

size: .
J: TRBJ2-1
V: TRBV5-1
length: 16
D: TRBD2
DNA: TGCGCCAGCAGCTTGAGCAGCGGGAGGGTTTACAATGAGCAGTTCTTC
CDR3: CASSLSSGRVYNEQFF

size: .
J: TRBJ2-1
V: TRBV19
length: 13
D: .
DNA: TGTGCCAGTAGTAGCGGGCCGTACAATGAGCAGTTCTTC
CDR3: CASSSGPYNEQFF

size: few
J: TRBJ2-7
V: TRBV18
length: 14
D: .
DNA: TGTGCCAGCTCACTCCACCCGAGCTCCTACGAGCAGTACTTC
CDR3: CASSLHPSSYEQYF

size: .
J: TRBJ2-2
V: TRBV25-1
length: 16
D: TRBD2
DNA: TGTGCCAGCTGTGGTGGGGCGGGAGGGAGGACCGGGGAGCTGTTTTTT
CDR3: CASCGGAGGRTGELFF

size: .
J: TRBJ2-3
V: TRBV14
length: 16
D: TRBD1
DNA: TGTGCCAGCAGCCAAGATAGACAGGGGGGTCCAGATACGCAGTATTTT
CDR3: CASSQDRQGGPDTQYF

size: once
J: TRBJ1-1
V: TRBV19
length: 15
D: .
DNA: TGTGCCAGTAGTATGTGGCAGGACAACCCCACTGAAGCTTTCTTT
CDR3: CASSMWQDNPTEAFF

size: .
J: TRBJ2-1
V: TRBV3-1/TRBV3-2
length: 16
D: TRBD2
DNA: TGTGCCAGCAGCCGATGGGGGACTAGCGGGGGGAATGAGCAGTTCTTC
CDR3: CASSRWGTSGGNEQFF

size: .
J: TRBJ2-7
V: TRBV3-1/TRBV3-2
length: 17
D: TRBD2
DNA: TGTGCCAGCAGCCATAGCCTCTGGGGGGAGGGCCGCCACGAGCAGTACTTC
CDR3: CASSHSLWGEGRHEQYF

size: .
J: TRBJ2-7
V: TRBV10-3
length: 16
D: TRBD2
DNA: TGTGCCATCAGGCCGGTGGGAGGGGTTGTAATCCACGAGCAGTACTTC
CDR3: CAIRPVGGVVIHEQYF

size: .
J: TRBJ2-7
V: TRBV18
length: 15
D: .
DNA: TGTGCCAGCTCCCATACCGGGGACACTCGCCACGAGCAGTACTTC
CDR3: CASSHTGDTRHEQYF

size: .
J: TRBJ2-1
V: TRBV5-1
length: 15
D: .
DNA: TGCGCCAGCAGCTTGGAGACTCCCTCCTACAATGAGCAGTTCTTC
CDR3: CASSLETPSYNEQFF

size: few
J: TRBJ2-3
V: TRBV2
length: 16
D: TRBD2
DNA: TGTGCCAGCAGTGACGGGCGGGAGCCGAGCACAGATACGCAGTATTTT
CDR3: CASSDGREPSTDTQYF

size: .
J: TRBJ2-1
V: TRBV5-1
length: 16
D: .
DNA: TGCGCCAGCAGCTTGGGCGGGATTAGCTCCTACAATGAGCAGTTCTTC
CDR3: CASSLGGISSYNEQFF